What follows describes a single TCR beta chain. The sample originates from a study of blood T cell repertoires in COVID-19. About the research overall: COVID-19 samples from acute and convalescent phases originated in the United States, Italy and Spain. PBMCs, B-cell-depleted T cells, or T cells were the source of the cDNA or gDNA that made up the material.

CDR3 length: 19 amino acids. V dropped 5 bases and J dropped 5; count of bases not matched to a gene: 16. The germline V gene encodes CDR1 SGHVS and CDR2 FNYEAQ. In the original analysis: Amplification of reference gene primers was used by the study to estimate nucleated cell counts. Here immunoSEQ multiplex PCR was the method, and the copy in TCRdb shows in-frame clones only, minus some. The D gene and trimming were derived from the DNA, and the V and J assignments and clone size from that table. Among under 100,000 clones listed, more than 75% were seen once. This chain uses TRBV7-6 with TRBJ2-2, with TRBD2 matching over 11 bases. This TCR derives from a woman of 80 years or more with active or convalescent COVID-19. Source material: peripheral blood. CDR3 region: CASSLPPSGGSQGTGELFF. The CDR3, as DNA: TGTGCCAGCAGCCTCCCCCCTAGCGGGGGGTCCCAGGGGACCGGGGAGCTGTTTTTT.